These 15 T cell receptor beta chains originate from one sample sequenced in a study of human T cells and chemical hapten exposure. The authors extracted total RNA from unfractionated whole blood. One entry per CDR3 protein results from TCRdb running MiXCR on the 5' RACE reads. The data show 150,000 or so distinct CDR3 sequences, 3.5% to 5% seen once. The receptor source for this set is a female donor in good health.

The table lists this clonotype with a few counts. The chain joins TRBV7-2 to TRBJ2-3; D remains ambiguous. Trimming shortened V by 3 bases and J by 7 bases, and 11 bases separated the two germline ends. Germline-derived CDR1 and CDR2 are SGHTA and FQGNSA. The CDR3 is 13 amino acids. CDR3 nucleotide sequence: TGTGCCAGCAGCTTCGAGACCCCGAATACGCAGTATTTT. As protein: CASSFETPNTQYF.

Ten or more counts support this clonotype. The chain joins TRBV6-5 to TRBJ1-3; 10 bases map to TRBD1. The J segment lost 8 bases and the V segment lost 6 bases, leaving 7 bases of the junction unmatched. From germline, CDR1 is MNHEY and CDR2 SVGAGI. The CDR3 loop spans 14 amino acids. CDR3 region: CASSSFGTGDTIYF. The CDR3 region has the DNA TGTGCCAGCAGCTCATTCGGGACAGGGGACACCATATATTTT.

The CDR3 reads CASSLGTSGGLFEQYF. DNA for the CDR3: TGTGCCAGCAGCTTGGGGACTAGCGGGGGTTTGTTCGAGCAGTACTTC. This rearrangement joins TRBV7-6 to TRBJ2-7, with 14 bases aligning to TRBD2. CDR3 length: 16 amino acids. With 3 bases clipped from V and 6 bases from J, the junction kept 7 bases outside the gene matches. Looked up from germline, CDR1 is SGHVS and CDR2 is FNYEAQ.

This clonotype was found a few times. The CDR3 here is CASSQDWRADEKLFF. As DNA, the CDR3 is TGCGCCAGCAGCCAAGACTGGAGGGCGGATGAAAAACTGTTTTTT. J is TRBJ1-4 and V is TRBV4-3; no firm D call. Germline assignment: CDR1 LGHNA and CDR2 YSLEER. The CDR3 consists of 15 residues. V was trimmed by 0 bases and J by 6 bases, leaving 11 bases between them.

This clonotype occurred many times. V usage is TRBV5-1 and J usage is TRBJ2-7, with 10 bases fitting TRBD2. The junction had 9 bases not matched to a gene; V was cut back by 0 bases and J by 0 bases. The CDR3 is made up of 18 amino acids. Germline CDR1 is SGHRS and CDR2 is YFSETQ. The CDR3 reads CASSLGGSGGPGSYEQYF. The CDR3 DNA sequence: TGCGCCAGCAGCTTGGGAGGTAGCGGGGGGCCCGGCTCCTACGAGCAGTACTTC.

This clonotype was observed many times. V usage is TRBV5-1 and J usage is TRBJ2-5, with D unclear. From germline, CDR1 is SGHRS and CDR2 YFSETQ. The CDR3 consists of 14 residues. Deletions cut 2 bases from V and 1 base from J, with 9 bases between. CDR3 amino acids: CASSLFRSQETQYF. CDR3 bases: TGCGCCAGCAGCTTATTCCGGTCCCAAGAGACCCAGTACTTC.

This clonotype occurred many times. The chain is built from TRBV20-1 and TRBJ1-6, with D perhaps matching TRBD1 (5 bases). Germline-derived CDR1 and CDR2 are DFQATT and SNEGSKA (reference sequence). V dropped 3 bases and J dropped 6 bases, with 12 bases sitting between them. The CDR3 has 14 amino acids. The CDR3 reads CSASRDGGNSPLHF. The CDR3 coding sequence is TGCAGTGCTAGCCGGGACGGTGGTAATTCACCCCTCCACTTT.

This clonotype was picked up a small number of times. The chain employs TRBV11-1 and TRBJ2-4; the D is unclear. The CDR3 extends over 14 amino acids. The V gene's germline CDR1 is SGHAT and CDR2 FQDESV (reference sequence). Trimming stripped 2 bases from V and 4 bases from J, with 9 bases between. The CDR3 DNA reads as TGTGCCAGCAGCTTACTACAGACTAAAAACATTCAGTACTTC. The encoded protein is CASSLLQTKNIQYF.

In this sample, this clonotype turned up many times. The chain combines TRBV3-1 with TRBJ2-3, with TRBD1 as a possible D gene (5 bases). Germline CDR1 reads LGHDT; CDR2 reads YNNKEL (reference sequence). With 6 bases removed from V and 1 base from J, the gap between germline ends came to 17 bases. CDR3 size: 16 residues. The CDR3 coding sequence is TGTGCCAGCAGTCAAAGGGTCCCGACAGGCACAGATACGCAGTATTTT. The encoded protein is CASSQRVPTGTDTQYF.

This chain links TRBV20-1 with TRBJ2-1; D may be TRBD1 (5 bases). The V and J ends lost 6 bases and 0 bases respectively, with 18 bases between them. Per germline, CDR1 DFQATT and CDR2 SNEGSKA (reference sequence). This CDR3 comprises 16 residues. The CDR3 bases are TGCAGTGCCAAAAGGCGACAGCTGAGCTCCTACAATGAGCAGTTCTTC. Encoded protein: CSAKRRQLSSYNEQFF.

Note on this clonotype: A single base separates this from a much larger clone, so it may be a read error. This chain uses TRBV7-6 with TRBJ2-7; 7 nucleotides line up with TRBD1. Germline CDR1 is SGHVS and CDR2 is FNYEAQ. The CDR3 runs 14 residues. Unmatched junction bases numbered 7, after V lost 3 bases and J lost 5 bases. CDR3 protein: CASSLGTASDEQYF. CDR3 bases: TGTGCCAGCAGCTTGGGGACAGCTTCCGACGAGCAGTACTTC.

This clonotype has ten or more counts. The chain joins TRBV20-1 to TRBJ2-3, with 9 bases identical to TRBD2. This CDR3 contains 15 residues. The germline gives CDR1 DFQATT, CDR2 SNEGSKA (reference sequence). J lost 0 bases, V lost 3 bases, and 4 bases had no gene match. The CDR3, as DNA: TGCAGTGCTAGTGGGACTAGCAGAAGCACAGATACGCAGTATTTT. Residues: CSASGTSRSTDTQYF.

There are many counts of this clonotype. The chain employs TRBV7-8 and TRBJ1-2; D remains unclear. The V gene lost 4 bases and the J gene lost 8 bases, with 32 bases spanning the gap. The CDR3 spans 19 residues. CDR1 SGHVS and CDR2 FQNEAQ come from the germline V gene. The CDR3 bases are TGTGCCAGCAGCTCAAGTGCCCCTAGCCACAGTGTAGTCCGCTACGGCTACACCTTC. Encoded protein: CASSSSAPSHSVVRYGYTF.

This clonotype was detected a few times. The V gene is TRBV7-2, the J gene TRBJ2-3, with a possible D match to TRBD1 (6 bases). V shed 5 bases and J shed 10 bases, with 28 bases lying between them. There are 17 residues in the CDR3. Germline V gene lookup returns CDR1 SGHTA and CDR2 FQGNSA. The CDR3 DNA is TGTGCCAGCAGCATTAGGGGGAGAGAACTTGGTCCGGCGGCGCAGTATTTT. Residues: CASSIRGRELGPAAQYF. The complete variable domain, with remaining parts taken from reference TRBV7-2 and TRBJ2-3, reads GAGVSQSPSNKVTEKGKDVELRCDPISGHTALYWYRQSLGQGLEFLIYFQGNSAPDKSGLPSDRFSAERTGGSVSTLTIQRTQQEDSAVYLCASSIRGRELGPAAQYFGPGTRLTVL.

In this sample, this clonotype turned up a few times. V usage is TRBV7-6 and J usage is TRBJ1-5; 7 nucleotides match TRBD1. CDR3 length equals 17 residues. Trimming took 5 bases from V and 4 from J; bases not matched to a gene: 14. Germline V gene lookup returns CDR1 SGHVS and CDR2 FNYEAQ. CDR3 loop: CASSPWSGGRSNQPQHF. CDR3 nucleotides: TGTGCCAGCAGCCCCTGGTCAGGGGGGAGGAGTAATCAGCCCCAGCATTTT.